This TCR beta chain was found in a study of vaccination effects on CD4 cells after COVID-19. Background on the study: Either the mRNA-1273 or the BNT162b2 vaccine was given to participants as two doses.

Regarding this clone: The antigen remains unidentified.

Ahead of sequencing, the ViraFEST assay grew antigen-specific CD4+ T cells using viral peptide pools. Scientists isolated CD4+ T cells after a roughly nine-day culture period ended. People in the vaccine group had not been infected with SARS-CoV-2 before, and their nucleocapsid antibodies were negative. The culture medium for two million PBMC per well included around 10 IU/ml IL-2 and about 9.1 ug/ml peptides. The authors replaced half the medium with IL-2 medium on days 3 and 7. Some clones are missing from TCRdb's copy, which holds only in-frame ones; the method was immunoSEQ multiplex PCR. The table lists tens of thousands of clones, roughly three quarters of them singletons. Trimming cost V 3 bases and J 4 bases; bases outside gene matches: 3. This CDR3 region has 15 residues. Looked up from germline, CDR1 is SGDLS and CDR2 is YYNGEE.

This clonotype originated in a human donor who received a COVID-19 vaccine. The J gene is TRBJ2-1, the V gene TRBV9; 11 bases align to TRBD2. Sequences were derived from CD4+ T cells from PBMCs cultured with HCoV-OC43 spike peptides, sampled before COVID-19 vaccination. Subset here: HCoV-OC43 spike overlapping peptide pool stimulation. The CDR3 nucleotides are TGTGCCAGCAGCGCGAGACTAGCGGGATACAATGAGCAGTTCTTC. This sequence encodes CASSARLAGYNEQFF.